This entry lists 21 T cell receptor beta chains sequenced from one sample in a study of CD8+CD57+ T cells in acquired aplastic anemia. Genomic DNA served as template for TCR beta VDJ and CDR3 profiling. TCRdb fed the reads into MiXCR, producing one record per CDR3 protein. The sample has about 210,000 distinct CDR3 sequences; about a third are singletons. The sequenced sample was sorted CD4+, CD8+, or CD8+CD57+ T cells (not recorded which) from PBMCs. These receptors were obtained from a human donor in good health, serving as a control.

This chain uses TRBV10-3 with TRBJ1-5, with D possibly TRBD1 on 5 matching bases. CDR1 and CDR2 (germline): ENHRY, SYGVKD. Trimming took 10 bases from V and 1 from J, leaving 23 bases between them. CDR3 length: 17 amino acids. The CDR3 protein is CASGYNPSRASNQPQHF. CDR3 nucleotides: TGTGCCAGCGGATACAACCCTAGCAGGGCCAGCAATCAGCCCCAGCATTTT.

At least ten counts were recorded for this clonotype. The chain couples TRBV2 to TRBJ1-2; D unclear. Per germline, CDR1 SNHLY and CDR2 FYNNEI. V gave up 8 bases and J gave up 2 bases, with 12 bases separating them. This CDR3 comprises 13 residues. The CDR3 DNA is TGTGCCAGCGCTTCCGACAACAACTATGGCTACACCTTC. It specifies CASASDNNYGYTF.

The chain carries TRBV2 and TRBJ1-5, with D possibly being TRBD1 (6 bases). This CDR3 is 15 amino acids long. Looked up from germline, CDR1 is SNHLY and CDR2 is FYNNEI. V shed 11 bases and J shed 1 base, with 18 bases lying between them. CDR3 DNA: TGTGCCTCAAGGGGGGGGTGGACCAGCAATCAGCCCCAGCATTTT. It yields the protein CASRGGWTSNQPQHF.

This clonotype has ten or more counts. V and J are TRBV12-3 or TRBV12-4 and TRBJ1-6; no reliable D call. This CDR3 region has 14 residues. V was clipped by 1 base and J by 7 bases, with 8 bases between them. CDR3 amino acids: CASSLVGRNSPLHF. Here the CDR3 DNA reads TGTGCCAGCAGTTTAGTCGGCAGGAATTCACCCCTCCACTTT.

This clonotype was observed many times. The chain joins TRBV12-3 or TRBV12-4 to TRBJ2-5; TRBD1 might be the D (6 bases). The CDR3 extends over 13 amino acids. V gave up 8 bases and J gave up 5 bases, with 15 bases separating them. For the CDR3, the DNA is TGTGCCAGCCGGACTTACAGGGAGGAGACCCAGTACTTC. Amino acid sequence: CASRTYREETQYF.

Here the CDR3 reads CASSPAGSGNTIYF. CDR3 DNA sequence: TGTGCCAGCTCACCAGCAGGGAGCGGAAACACCATATATTTT. The rearrangement links TRBV18 to TRBJ1-3; maybe TRBD1 (5 bases). Trimming took off 2 bases at V and 4 bases at J, with 9 bases between the two ends. The CDR3 is 14 amino acids. CDR1 is KGHSH and CDR2 is LQKENI in the germline V gene.

This chain uses TRBV12-3 or TRBV12-4 with TRBJ1-1; D possibly corresponds to TRBD1 (6 bases). The CDR3 contains 16 residues. V shed 3 bases and J shed 2 bases, with 16 bases lying between them. CDR3 in amino acids: CASSLINRDRNTEAFF. DNA for the CDR3: TGTGCCAGCAGTTTGATAAACAGGGACCGTAACACTGAAGCTTTCTTT.

The rearrangement uses TRBV9 and TRBJ1-2; a weak D match, TRBD1 (5 bases). This CDR3 spans 15 amino acids. Trimming stripped 0 bases from V and 5 bases from J, with 14 bases between. CDR1 is SGDLS and CDR2 is YYNGEE in the germline V gene. CDR3 DNA sequence: TGTGCCAGCAGCGTAGGAGGGGCGCGTCGTTATGGCTACACCTTC. It codes for CASSVGGARRYGYTF.

The gene calls are TRBV2 and TRBJ2-1, with 11 bases aligning to TRBD1. Germline V gene data show CDR1 as SNHLY and CDR2 as FYNNEI. The V and J ends lost 2 bases and 6 bases, in that order; junction bases with no gene match: 3. This CDR3 is built from 15 residues. The CDR3 is CASSEPGTGGNEQFF. The CDR3 DNA is TGTGCCAGCAGTGAACCCGGGACAGGGGGCAATGAGCAGTTCTTC.

Points on this clonotype: An end of the junction differs from the germline gene, which may be a read error. The rearrangement links TRBV18 to TRBJ2-1; 9 bases match TRBD1. Germline CDR1 reads KGHSH; CDR2 reads LQKENI. The CDR3 has 15 amino acids. CDR3 sequence: CASSQTGGPYSEQFF. DNA of the CDR3: TGTGCCAGCTCACAGACAGGGGGGCCTTACAGTGAGCAGTTCTTC.

With regard to this clonotype: A clone one base away is much larger, so this may be a read error. The CDR3: CASSLDTDYGYTF. The CDR3, as DNA: TGTGCCAGCAGCTTGGACACCGACTATGGCTACACCTTC. The chain joins TRBV7-2 to TRBJ1-2; tentatively, D is TRBD1 (5 bases). The V gene's germline CDR1 is SGHTA and CDR2 FQGNSA. The V gene lost 3 bases and the J gene lost 3 bases, with 8 bases spanning the gap. This CDR3 is 13 amino acids long.

This clonotype appeared many times. The chain joins TRBV7-2 to TRBJ1-6; 7 bases match TRBD1. This CDR3 has 17 residues. CDR1 and CDR2 from the germline V gene are SGHTA and FQGNSA. V shed 0 bases and J 0 bases; nucleotides not matched to a gene: 2. The CDR3 loop is CASSLATGSSYNSPLHF. Here the CDR3 DNA reads TGTGCCAGCAGCTTAGCGACAGGGAGCTCCTATAATTCACCCCTCCACTTT.

This clonotype has just a few counts. The V call is TRBV5-1, the J call TRBJ1-1; 8 bases map to TRBD1. With V trimmed by 7 bases and J by 6 bases, 11 bases remained unmatched. The CDR3 runs 14 residues. Germline values: CDR1 SGHRS, CDR2 YFSETQ. CDR3 DNA: TGCGCCAGCGGGCCTTCAGGGGGCATCGCTGAAGCTTTCTTT. Translating gives CASGPSGGIAEAFF.

The sample holds a few counts of this clonotype. A clone one base away is much larger, so this may be a read error. This CDR3 is missing its conserved last phenylalanine or tryptophan, likely due to a read error. V is TRBV20-1 and J is TRBJ2-7; D is possibly TRBD2 (6 bases). CDR3 length equals 14 residues. V lost 3 bases to trimming and J lost 0 bases, with 12 bases between them. Germline assignment: CDR1 DFQATT and CDR2 SNEGSKA (reference sequence). The chain's CDR3 is CSASRAGSSYEQYL. CDR3 coding DNA: TGCAGTGCTAGTCGCGCGGGGAGCTCCTACGAGCAGTACCTC.

This clonotype was counted ten times or more. The rearrangement uses TRBV24-1 and TRBJ2-7; the match to TRBD1 covers 10 bases. Germline CDR1 and CDR2: KGHDR and SFDVKD. V lost 7 bases to trimming and J lost 0 bases; unmatched junction nucleotides: 17. The CDR3 sequence is 19 residues long. In DNA, the CDR3 is TGTGCCACCAGGGCTATCTCCGGGACAGGGGATGGGATCTCCTACGAGCAGTACTTC. Translated, it gives CATRAISGTGDGISYEQYF.

This clonotype has only a few counts. The genes are TRBV6-1 and TRBJ2-1; 13 bases agree with TRBD2. V lost 6 bases to trimming and J lost 8 bases; unmatched junction nucleotides: 13. This CDR3 is 17 amino acids long. Germline CDR1 MNHNS, CDR2 SASEGT. The CDR3 protein is CASSEGLAGTFVDEQFF. The CDR3 DNA is TGTGCCAGCAGCGAGGGACTAGCGGGGACCTTCGTGGATGAGCAGTTCTTC.

The sample holds a few counts of this clonotype. This chain links TRBV2 with TRBJ2-5, with 8 positions matching TRBD1. Germline CDR1 reads SNHLY; CDR2 reads FYNNEI. V lost 6 bases to trimming and J lost 2 bases; unmatched junction nucleotides: 8. The CDR3 is 15 residues long. The CDR3 DNA is TGTGCCAGCAGCCAACTCGGGACAGGTCAAGAGACCCAGTACTTC. Protein product: CASSQLGTGQETQYF.

This clonotype was seen many times. This chain joins TRBV24-1 and TRBJ1-1; D remains unclear. V was pared by 3 bases and J by 5 bases, with 15 bases between. Germline CDR1 KGHDR, CDR2 SFDVKD. This CDR3 comprises 15 residues. CDR3 loop: CATSDASTGETEAFF. The CDR3 region has the DNA TGTGCCACCAGTGATGCATCCACTGGGGAAACTGAAGCTTTCTTT.

This sequence joins TRBV5-1 and TRBJ1-1; TRBD1 might be the D (5 bases). Trimming removed 0 bases from V and 11 bases from J, with 20 bases in between. This CDR3 comprises 15 residues. In germline, CDR1 is SGHRS, CDR2 YFSETQ. CDR3 sequence (DNA): TGCGCCAGCAGCTTGGGCGGCGCGGTGGGCAGGGATGCTTTCTTT. Protein product: CASSLGGAVGRDAFF.

The genes are TRBV15 and TRBJ2-1; weak D call: TRBD1 (5 bases). V was pared by 0 bases and J by 5 bases, with 17 bases between. CDR1 and CDR2 from the germline V gene are LNHNV and YYDKDF (reference sequence). This CDR3 is built from 17 residues. CDR3 protein: CATSRDKGLGGHNEQFF. The CDR3 nucleotides read TGTGCCACCAGCAGAGATAAGGGGTTAGGTGGACACAATGAGCAGTTCTTC. The whole variable domain, remainder taken from reference TRBV15 and TRBJ2-1, is DAMVIQNPRYQVTQFGKPVTLSCSQTLNHNVMYWYQQKSSQAPKLLFHYYDKDFNNEADTPDNFQSRRPNTSFCFLDIRSPGLGDTAMYLCATSRDKGLGGHNEQFFGPGTRLTVL.

This rearrangement joins TRBV7-9 to TRBJ2-2; 9 bases are a match to TRBD2. CDR1 is SEHNR and CDR2 is FQNEAQ in the germline V gene (reference sequence). This CDR3 has 16 amino acids. With 5 bases clipped from V and 2 bases from J, the junction kept 6 bases outside the gene matches. CDR3 sequence (DNA): TGTGCCAGCAGCGGGCTAGCGGGACCCAACACCGGGGAGCTGTTTTTT. Amino acids: CASSGLAGPNTGELFF.